This TCR beta chain is from a study of blood T cell repertoires in COVID-19. In germline, CDR1 is SGHRS, CDR2 YFSETQ. V shed 3 bases, J shed 2 bases, and the junction held 1 base outside the gene matches. The CDR3 sequence is 14 residues long. Produced via immunoSEQ multiplex PCR; TCRdb's table is partial and in-frame only. The table shows about 55,000 clones, with about nine tenths occurring only once. The V gene is TRBV5-1, the J gene TRBJ1-3; 8 bases are shared with TRBD1. The sample taken for sequencing was peripheral blood. This TCR was recovered from a human donor with active COVID-19. The donor label of this sample is uncertain. CDR3 residues: CASSWTGTGNTIYF. The CDR3 DNA reads TGCGCCAGCAGCTGGACAGGGACTGGAAACACCATATATTTT. The full variable domain, completed using reference TRBV5-1 and TRBJ1-3, is KAGVTQTPRYLIKTRGQQVTLSCSPISGHRSVSWYQQTPGQGLQFLFEYFSETQRNKGNFPGRFSGRQFSNSRSEMNVSTLELGDSALYLCASSWTGTGNTIYFGEGSWLTVV.